The rows below give T cell receptor beta chains drawn from one sample of a study of CD8 T cells in ankylosing spondylitis. TCRdb re-called the 5' RACE reads through MiXCR, storing one row per CDR3 protein. Here the sample spans fewer than 450,000 distinct CDR3 sequences, roughly 18% being singletons. The sample taken for sequencing was blood, either unsorted or a sorted T cell fraction (not recorded which). All receptors derive from a male donor with ankylosing spondylitis. Both conserved end residues are part of each CDR3. The D gene is left open where the match is weak. Size is omitted from some rows. Given values are once, few, many or a class for expanded clones.

clone_size: many
j_call: TRBJ2-7
d_call: NA
v_call: TRBV12-3/TRBV12-4
cdr3_nt: TGTGCCAGCAGTTTCGGACAGAACTACGAGCAGTACTTC
cdr3_aa: CASSFGQNYEQYF

clone_size: NA
j_call: TRBJ1-1
d_call: NA
v_call: TRBV9
cdr3_nt: TGTGCCAGCAGCGCCCGACAGCAGAACACTGAAGCTTTCTTT
cdr3_aa: CASSARQQNTEAFF

clone_size: few
j_call: TRBJ1-6
d_call: NA
v_call: TRBV7-8
cdr3_nt: TGTGCCAGCAGCTCCTCAGGGGAATCCTATAATTCACCCCTCCACTTT
cdr3_aa: CASSSSGESYNSPLHF

clone_size: NA
j_call: TRBJ2-3
d_call: TRBD2
v_call: TRBV24-1
cdr3_nt: TGTGCCACCAGTGGCCGACTAGCGGGAGATCCAGATACGCAGTATTTT
cdr3_aa: CATSGRLAGDPDTQYF

clone_size: few
j_call: TRBJ2-1
d_call: TRBD2
v_call: TRBV20-1
cdr3_nt: TGCAGTGCTAGAGATGCGACTAGCGGGGGCAATGAGCAGTTCTTC
cdr3_aa: CSARDATSGGNEQFF

clone_size: many
j_call: TRBJ2-1
d_call: TRBD1
v_call: TRBV29-1
cdr3_nt: TGCAGCGACCGGACAGGGTGGTTGGAAGGGGAGCAGTTCTTC
cdr3_aa: CSDRTGWLEGEQFF

clone_size: NA
j_call: TRBJ2-6
d_call: NA
v_call: TRBV25-1
cdr3_nt: TGTGCCAGCAGTGAATCGGGGGCTGGGGCCAACGTCCTGACTTTC
cdr3_aa: CASSESGAGANVLTF

clone_size: NA
j_call: TRBJ2-1
d_call: TRBD2
v_call: TRBV7-9
cdr3_nt: TGTGCCAGCAGCTTAGTAGCGGGGGCCCGGTTCTTC
cdr3_aa: CASSLVAGARFF

clone_size: NA
j_call: TRBJ2-7
d_call: NA
v_call: TRBV21-1
cdr3_nt: TGTGCCAGCAGCAAAACACTTGGGACAGGGGGTTGGTACGAGCAGTACTTC
cdr3_aa: CASSKTLGTGGWYEQYF

clone_size: few
j_call: TRBJ1-3
d_call: TRBD1
v_call: TRBV29-1
cdr3_nt: TGCAGCGTTGTGGAAATGAGGACAGGGGGCAGAGACCGCTCTGGAAACACCATATATTTT
cdr3_aa: CSVVEMRTGGRDRSGNTIYF

clone_size: many
j_call: TRBJ2-7
d_call: TRBD1
v_call: TRBV29-1
cdr3_nt: TGCAGCGTTGTGGGGGGGGACAGGGGGTTTGACGAGCAGTACTTC
cdr3_aa: CSVVGGDRGFDEQYF

clone_size: once
j_call: TRBJ2-7
d_call: NA
v_call: TRBV6-1
cdr3_nt: TGTGCCAGCAGTGTGGACAGTTTCTTAACCTACGAGCAGTACTTC
cdr3_aa: CASSVDSFLTYEQYF

clone_size: few
j_call: TRBJ2-7
d_call: NA
v_call: TRBV20-1
cdr3_nt: TGCAGCCCTGGGCCCCAACCGAGCCGAGGCTACGAGCAGTACTTC
cdr3_aa: CSPGPQPSRGYEQYF

clone_size: NA
j_call: TRBJ2-7
d_call: NA
v_call: TRBV5-1
cdr3_nt: TGCGCCAGCAGAATAGATCCCCAACCTTACGAGCAGTACTTC
cdr3_aa: CASRIDPQPYEQYF

clone_size: NA
j_call: TRBJ2-1
d_call: TRBD2
v_call: TRBV6-5
cdr3_nt: TGTGCCAGCAGTTCGGGACTAGCGGGGGGCAGTGGTGAGCAGTTCTTC
cdr3_aa: CASSSGLAGGSGEQFF

clone_size: few
j_call: TRBJ2-3
d_call: NA
v_call: TRBV18
cdr3_nt: TGTGCCAGCTCACCACCCGAGGCAGATACGCAGTATTTT
cdr3_aa: CASSPPEADTQYF

clone_size: few
j_call: TRBJ2-7
d_call: NA
v_call: TRBV30
cdr3_nt: TGTGCCTGGAGTACAGGGCAAGCCTACGAGCAGTACTTC
cdr3_aa: CAWSTGQAYEQYF

clone_size: few
j_call: TRBJ2-3
d_call: NA
v_call: TRBV24-1
cdr3_nt: TGTGCCACCAGTGATTCCGAGGAAAGCACAGATACGCAGTATTTT
cdr3_aa: CATSDSEESTDTQYF

clone_size: NA
j_call: TRBJ2-1
d_call: TRBD2
v_call: TRBV7-9
cdr3_nt: TGTGCCAGCAGCTTCGGGTCGGGGGGGCTCAATGAGCAGTTCTTC
cdr3_aa: CASSFGSGGLNEQFF

clone_size: NA
j_call: TRBJ1-5
d_call: NA
v_call: TRBV4-1
cdr3_nt: TGCGCCAGCAGCCAAGGGGGTCAGGGAAAAAATCAGCCCCAGCATTTT
cdr3_aa: CASSQGGQGKNQPQHF

clone_size: NA
j_call: TRBJ1-5
d_call: TRBD1
v_call: TRBV12-3/TRBV12-4
cdr3_nt: TGTGCCAGCAGTGCTTACCGGACAGGGTCCAATCAGCCCCAGCATTTT
cdr3_aa: CASSAYRTGSNQPQHF

clone_size: few
j_call: TRBJ1-1
d_call: NA
v_call: TRBV5-1
cdr3_nt: TGCGCCAGCAGTGTGTCGGGGAACACTGAAGCTTTCTTT
cdr3_aa: CASSVSGNTEAFF

clone_size: few
j_call: TRBJ2-3
d_call: TRBD2
v_call: TRBV20-1
cdr3_nt: TGCAGTGCCGGCGGGGGGCTCGATACGCAGTATTTT
cdr3_aa: CSAGGGLDTQYF

clone_size: few
j_call: TRBJ2-1
d_call: TRBD2
v_call: TRBV7-8
cdr3_nt: TGTGCCAGCAGCCGACTGACTAGCGGGAGCTCCTACAATGAGCAGTTCTTC
cdr3_aa: CASSRLTSGSSYNEQFF

clone_size: few
j_call: TRBJ2-5
d_call: TRBD1
v_call: TRBV5-1
cdr3_nt: TGCGCCAGCAGCTTATTCGGACAGGGGTTGGAAGAGACCCAGTACTTC
cdr3_aa: CASSLFGQGLEETQYF

clone_size: few
j_call: TRBJ2-2
d_call: NA
v_call: TRBV28
cdr3_nt: TGTGCCACCAGAGGTACGACGACGAACACCGGGGAGCTGTTTTTT
cdr3_aa: CATRGTTTNTGELFF

clone_size: few
j_call: TRBJ1-5
d_call: TRBD1
v_call: TRBV12-3/TRBV12-4
cdr3_nt: TGTGCCAGCAGCCGGACAGGACCCAGCAATCAGCCCCAGCATTTT
cdr3_aa: CASSRTGPSNQPQHF

clone_size: few
j_call: TRBJ1-2
d_call: TRBD1
v_call: TRBV3-1
cdr3_nt: TGTGCCAGCAGCCAAGAATCCAGGGGGCTGTCGGGCTACACCTTC
cdr3_aa: CASSQESRGLSGYTF

clone_size: NA
j_call: TRBJ1-5
d_call: NA
v_call: TRBV28
cdr3_nt: TGTGCCAGCAGTGCAAGCGGGGCTGGGCAGCCCCAGCATTTT
cdr3_aa: CASSASGAGQPQHF

clone_size: few
j_call: TRBJ2-7
d_call: TRBD2
v_call: TRBV29-1
cdr3_nt: TGCAGCGTTGGGGGACTAGCGGGAGTTAGCTACGAGCAGTACTTC
cdr3_aa: CSVGGLAGVSYEQYF

clone_size: few
j_call: TRBJ2-3
d_call: NA
v_call: TRBV2
cdr3_nt: TGTGCCAGCAGTGAAGCGACGGGTGGCACGCAGTATTTT
cdr3_aa: CASSEATGGTQYF

clone_size: few
j_call: TRBJ1-4
d_call: TRBD1
v_call: TRBV7-2
cdr3_nt: TGTGCCAGCAGCTTAGCCCGGACCAGGACAGGGAACGAAAAACTGTTTTTT
cdr3_aa: CASSLARTRTGNEKLFF

clone_size: NA
j_call: TRBJ1-2
d_call: NA
v_call: TRBV20-1
cdr3_nt: TGCAGTGTAGTGGGAAAAGGCGCGAACTATGGCTACACCTTC
cdr3_aa: CSVVGKGANYGYTF

clone_size: few
j_call: TRBJ1-2
d_call: NA
v_call: TRBV27
cdr3_nt: TGTGCCAGCCAAACCAGGGACGGGTATGGCTACACCTTC
cdr3_aa: CASQTRDGYGYTF

clone_size: few
j_call: TRBJ1-3
d_call: NA
v_call: TRBV25-1
cdr3_nt: TGTGCCAGCAGTGAGTGGGGAGATACTGGAAACACCATATATTTT
cdr3_aa: CASSEWGDTGNTIYF

clone_size: NA
j_call: TRBJ2-1
d_call: NA
v_call: TRBV7-3
cdr3_nt: TGTGCCAGCAGCTTAAGTGGGGGGCGCAAGAATGAGCAGTTCTTC
cdr3_aa: CASSLSGGRKNEQFF

clone_size: few
j_call: TRBJ1-1
d_call: TRBD1
v_call: TRBV5-1
cdr3_nt: TGCGCCAGCAGGGACAGGGGATTGAACACTGAAGCTTTCTTT
cdr3_aa: CASRDRGLNTEAFF

clone_size: NA
j_call: TRBJ2-5
d_call: NA
v_call: TRBV7-9
cdr3_nt: TGTGCCAGCAGCTTAGCGTCGGGGGAGAGGGAGACCCAGTACTTC
cdr3_aa: CASSLASGERETQYF

clone_size: few
j_call: TRBJ2-1
d_call: TRBD1
v_call: TRBV6-1
cdr3_nt: TGTGCCAGCAGAAAGGACAGGAACTCCTACAATGAGCAGTTCTTC
cdr3_aa: CASRKDRNSYNEQFF